The source of this T cell receptor (beta chain) is a study of T-cell reconstitution after alpha-beta-depleted transplantation in children. Germline-derived CDR1 and CDR2 are DFQATT and SNEGSKA (reference sequence). This CDR3 has 16 amino acids. V trimming: 5 bases; J trimming: 3 bases; junction bases outside the gene matches: 4. Study-wide results and caveats: Reported findings indicate that, about two months after transplant, alpha-beta T cells came from several hundred expanded clones, which were derived from non-depleted graft cells.

This clonotype was recorded a few times. As yet, its antigen is unknown. Unique molecular identifiers were incorporated when the TCRbeta library was constructed. Via MiXCR, TCRdb re-called the PCR reads, giving one row per CDR3 protein. The repertoire has nearly 350,000 distinct CDR3 sequences, 16% of them found once; the top ten carry approximately 38%. The sequence was obtained from a male patient aged 2-9 years who had a stem cell transplant for acute lymphoblastic leukemia, so the T cells may come from the graft donor. The sample in question was PBMCs, mostly from graft donor cells, obtained 360 days after TCRalphabeta/CD19-depleted stem cell transplant. The chain joins TRBV20-1 to TRBJ2-2, with 15 bases aligning to TRBD2. CDR3 region: CSAGLAGGRDTGELFF. Written as DNA, the CDR3 is TGCAGTGCTGGACTAGCGGGAGGGAGAGACACCGGGGAGCTGTTTTTT.